Included here is one TCR beta chain sequence, with context. The data stem from a study of blood T cell repertoires in COVID-19. Under the authors' procedure: Counts of nucleated cells, estimated from reference gene primer amplification, were obtained. TCRdb's table, derived via immunoSEQ multiplex PCR, lists solely in-frame clones and lacks some. From that table come the V and J calls and clone size; the DNA was used to work out D and trimming. The table has 200,000 to 300,000 clones, about 80% seen once. CDR3 length equals 15 residues. Germline assignment: CDR1 KGHSH and CDR2 LQKENI. The V and J ends lost 2 bases and 2 bases respectively, with 7 bases between them.

Sample: peripheral blood. V gene TRBV18 combines with J gene TRBJ2-6; D is perhaps TRBD1 (6 bases). This clonotype was obtained from a man at least 80 years old with acute or convalescent COVID-19. Here the CDR3 reads CASSPRTAGANVLTF. Written as DNA, the CDR3 is TGTGCCAGCTCACCAAGGACAGCTGGGGCCAACGTCCTGACTTTC.